One and the same sample provided the 31 T cell receptor beta chains below, sequenced in a study of blood T cell repertoires in COVID-19. The method was immunoSEQ multiplex PCR; TCRdb's version includes in-frame clones alone and lacks a portion of them. In the table there are fewer than 250,000 clones, approximately 83% of which are singletons. The sequenced material came from PBMCs or T cells enriched from blood (not recorded which). The source is a woman in her thirties or forties with acute COVID-19.

The V and J genes are TRBV7-9 and TRBJ2-3, with D tentatively TRBD2 (5 bases). The CDR3 totals 14 residues. Per germline, CDR1 SEHNR and CDR2 FQNEAQ (reference sequence). Between the trimmed V and J ends, which lost 10 bases and 2 bases, there was a span of 16 bases. In DNA, the CDR3 is TGTGCCACACCCCGGGAACGGGACACAGATACGCAGTATTTT. Amino acids: CATPRERDTDTQYF.

The chain employs TRBV20-1 and TRBJ2-5; D is undetermined. The CDR3 sequence is 10 residues long. Germline loops: CDR1 DFQATT, CDR2 SNEGSKA (reference sequence). Trimming removed 3 bases from V and 5 bases from J, with 4 bases in between. CDR3 in amino acids: CSASPETQYF. In DNA form, the CDR3 reads TGCAGTGCTAGTCCGGAGACCCAGTACTTC.

The gene calls are TRBV21-1 and TRBJ2-2; the D call in the table, TRBD2, was not verified against the DNA. TRBV21-1 is recorded as a pseudogene. The CDR3 extends over 17 amino acids. CDR3 region: CASSKEPGPRGTGELFF. DNA of the CDR3: TGTGCCAGCAGCAAAGAACCCGGGCCCCGGGGCACCGGGGAGCTGTTTTTT.

This chain joins TRBV5-4 and TRBJ2-1, with 9 bases fitting TRBD2. CDR3 size: 16 residues. The V gene end was trimmed by 0 bases and the J gene end by 8 bases; junction bases not matched to a gene: 9. The V gene's germline CDR1 is SGHNT and CDR2 YYREEE (reference sequence). CDR3 DNA sequence: TGTGCCAGCAGCTTGGGGGATAGCGGGAGAGGGTATGAGCAGTTCTTC. Residues: CASSLGDSGRGYEQFF.

The chain has TRBV10-1 and TRBJ2-1; D ambiguous. CDR3 length: 14 amino acids. V lost 2 bases and J lost 5, with 10 bases in between. Germline V CDR1 and CDR2: WNHNN, SYGVQD (reference sequence). CDR3 sequence reads: CASSERESNNEQFF. The CDR3 bases are TGCGCCAGCAGTGAGCGAGAGTCGAACAATGAGCAGTTCTTC.

The chain carries TRBV4-3 and TRBJ2-7, with unresolved D. This CDR3 is 15 amino acids long. V was pared by 0 bases and J by 0 bases, with 9 bases between. Per the germline V gene, CDR1 is LGHNA and CDR2 is YSLEER. CDR3 in amino acids: CASSQDFASSYEQYF. As DNA, the CDR3 is TGCGCCAGCAGCCAAGATTTCGCCAGCTCCTACGAGCAGTACTTC.

The V call is TRBV2, the J call TRBJ2-1; TRBD2 matches 8 bases. From germline, CDR1 is SNHLY and CDR2 FYNNEI. With 11 bases clipped from V and 6 bases from J, the junction kept 12 bases outside the gene matches. This CDR3 region has 14 residues. CDR3 bases: TGTGCCTTCGAGTGGCGGGAGGTACCCAATGAGCAGTTCTTC. Protein sequence: CAFEWREVPNEQFF. Together with reference TRBV2 and TRBJ2-1, the CDR3 gives the full variable domain: EPEVTQTPSHQVTQMGQEVILRCVPISNHLYFYWYRQILGQKVEFLVSFYNNEISEKSEIFDDQFSVERPDGSNFTLKIRSTKLEDSAMYFCAFEWREVPNEQFFGPGTRLTVL.

V is TRBV28 and J is TRBJ2-3, with 8 bases fitting TRBD2. The junction had 9 bases not matched to a gene; V was cut back by 9 bases and J by 4 bases. The CDR3 length is 14 residues. Germline CDR1 and CDR2: MDHEN and SYDVKM. As DNA, the CDR3 is TGTGCCAGTGGAAGACGGGAGGGCCCAGATACGCAGTATTTT. Encoded protein: CASGRREGPDTQYF.

The chain links TRBV9 to TRBJ2-1; TRBD2 matches at 9 bases. Germline CDR1 reads SGDLS; CDR2 reads YYNGEE. The J segment lost 2 bases and the V segment lost 2 bases, leaving 5 bases of the junction unmatched. CDR3 size: 16 residues. CDR3 region: CASSVSGRYPYNEQFF. In nucleotides, the CDR3 is TGTGCCAGCAGCGTGAGCGGGAGGTACCCCTACAATGAGCAGTTCTTC.

The chain links TRBV24-1 to TRBJ2-1; TRBD2 matches 10 bases. Germline assignment: CDR1 KGHDR and CDR2 SFDVKD. This CDR3 region has 17 residues. After removal of 5 bases from V and 7 bases from J, the junction contained 13 bases not matched to a gene. The CDR3 sequence: CATSGEWGLAGENEQFF. In DNA, the CDR3 is TGTGCCACCAGTGGGGAGTGGGGCCTAGCGGGAGAGAATGAGCAGTTCTTC.

In its sample, this clone was seen once. The chain links TRBV4-2 to TRBJ1-3; D unresolved. Trimming cost V 5 bases and J 0 bases, with 8 bases left between them. The CDR3 consists of 14 residues. In germline, CDR1 is LGHNA, CDR2 YNFKEQ. The chain's CDR3 is CASSAESSGNTIYF. The CDR3 region has the DNA TGTGCCAGCAGCGCCGAGAGCTCTGGAAACACCATATATTTT.

This clone was observed a few times. V gene TRBV4-2 combines with J gene TRBJ1-6; possibly TRBD1 for D (6 bases). CDR1 and CDR2 from the germline V gene are LGHNA and YNFKEQ. V shed 2 bases and J shed 1 base, with 6 bases lying between them. This CDR3 is 15 amino acids long. This CDR3 is CASSQTGSYNSPLHF. DNA for the CDR3: TGTGCCAGCAGCCAAACAGGGTCCTATAATTCACCCCTCCACTTT.

V usage is TRBV6-5 and J usage is TRBJ1-2; TRBD1 aligns across 8 bases. The germline CDR1 and CDR2 sequences are MNHEY and SVGAGI. With 5 bases clipped from V and 4 bases from J, the junction kept 9 bases outside the gene matches. The CDR3 loop spans 15 amino acids. CDR3 nucleotides: TGTGCCAGCAGTCCCCGGGACAGGCCCTTCTATGGCTACACCTTC. Its translation is CASSPRDRPFYGYTF.

The chain combines TRBV27 with TRBJ2-2, with 7 bases that match TRBD1. Germline CDR1 MNHEY, CDR2 SMNVEV (reference sequence). The CDR3 runs to 14 residues. The V segment lost 5 bases and the J segment 3 bases; nucleotides outside the gene matches: 3. The CDR3 region has the DNA TGTGCCAGCAGTGTAACAGGGGACACCGGGGAGCTGTTTTTT. Translated, it gives CASSVTGDTGELFF.

This chain connects TRBV5-4 to TRBJ2-7; 14 bases fit TRBD2. Unmatched junction bases numbered 8, after V lost 4 bases and J lost 2 bases. Germline lookup yields CDR1 SGHNT and CDR2 YYREEE (reference sequence). The CDR3 is made up of 17 amino acids. The CDR3, as DNA: TGTGCCAGCAGCCCGGGGACTAGCGGGAGAGGGCCCTACGAGCAGTACTTC. This sequence encodes CASSPGTSGRGPYEQYF.

The chain couples TRBV7-9 to TRBJ2-2; D perhaps matches TRBD2 (6 bases). The germline V gene has CDR1 SEHNR and CDR2 FQNEAQ (reference sequence). Between the trimmed V and J ends, which lost 5 bases and 8 bases, there was a span of 12 bases. The CDR3 loop spans 13 amino acids. The CDR3, as DNA: TGTGCCAGCAGCCGCCTCGGGGGAGGGGAGCTGTTTTTT. Translating gives CASSRLGGGELFF.

This chain joins TRBV10-3 and TRBJ1-1; 8 bases fit TRBD1. The V segment lost 7 bases and the J segment 2 bases; nucleotides outside the gene matches: 3. Looked up from germline, CDR1 is ENHRY and CDR2 is SYGVKD. CDR3 size: 13 residues. The CDR3 loop reads CAIKDRENTEAFF. The CDR3 nucleotides read TGTGCCATCAAGGACAGGGAAAACACTGAAGCTTTCTTT.

The chain joins TRBV4-3 to TRBJ2-1, with D tentatively TRBD1 (6 bases). Germline CDR1 is LGHNA and CDR2 is YSLEER. The V gene lost 5 bases and the J gene lost 6 bases, with 14 bases spanning the gap. The CDR3 extends over 14 amino acids. This CDR3 reads CASSTDRDTNEQFF. The CDR3, as DNA: TGCGCCAGCAGCACAGACCGGGACACCAATGAGCAGTTCTTC.

The genes are TRBV19 and TRBJ1-1; TRBD1 aligns across 8 bases. J was trimmed by 5 bases and V by 3 bases; bases with no gene match: 2. The CDR3 is 13 amino acids. The germline V gene has CDR1 LNHDA and CDR2 SQIVND (reference sequence). The CDR3, as DNA: TGTGCCAGTAGTATGCGACAGGGGACTGAAGCTTTCTTT. Translation: CASSMRQGTEAFF.

The chain combines TRBV19 with TRBJ1-1; D might be TRBD1 (5 bases). The CDR3 sequence is 14 residues long. Trimming removed 11 bases at V and 2 bases at J, with 18 bases between. In germline, CDR1 is LNHDA, CDR2 SQIVND (reference sequence). The CDR3 DNA follows: TGTGCCTCAACATGGGGGGGAACCAACACTGAAGCTTTCTTT. It encodes CASTWGGTNTEAFF.

Regarding this clone: Other DNA sequences of this sample code for an identical CDR3. V usage is TRBV9 and J usage is TRBJ1-5, with TRBD1 as a possible D gene (6 bases). The CDR3 covers 15 residues. The V gene lost 0 bases and the J gene lost 0 bases, with 7 bases spanning the gap. Germline CDR1 is SGDLS and CDR2 is YYNGEE. Here the CDR3 DNA reads TGTGCCAGCAGCGTAGGGGACAATAGCAATCAGCCCCAGCATTTT. Protein sequence: CASSVGDNSNQPQHF. Drawing the rest from reference TRBV9 and TRBJ1-5, the complete variable domain is DSGVTQTPKHLITATGQRVTLRCSPRSGDLSVYWYQQSLDQGLQFLIQYYNGEERAKGNILERFSAQQFPDLHSELNLSSLELGDSALYFCASSVGDNSNQPQHFGDGTRLSIL.

This clone was counted once. Other DNA sequences in the sample encode the same CDR3. The chain uses TRBV15 and TRBJ2-3; TRBD1 matches at 7 bases. Germline V gene sequence: CDR1 LNHNV, CDR2 YYDKDF (reference sequence). After removal of 0 bases from V and 1 base from J, the junction contained 1 base not matched to a gene. This CDR3 region has 15 residues. The CDR3 region is CATSRDGQGTDTQYF. The CDR3 nucleotides are TGTGCCACCAGCAGAGATGGACAGGGCACAGATACGCAGTATTTT.

The chain combines TRBV29-1 with TRBJ2-7, with 10 positions matching TRBD2. The CDR3 extends over 12 amino acids. Unmatched junction bases numbered 4, after V lost 4 bases and J lost 7 bases. Germline loops: CDR1 SQVTM, CDR2 ANQGSEA. The CDR3, as DNA: TGCAGCGTTGCGGGTAGCGGGAGGGAGCAGTACTTC. This sequence encodes CSVAGSGREQYF.

The gene calls are TRBV28 and TRBJ2-1; 16 bases map to TRBD2. Looked up from germline, CDR1 is MDHEN and CDR2 is SYDVKM. V lost 7 bases, J lost 15 bases, and 9 bases stayed unmatched. This CDR3 region has 14 residues. This CDR3 reads CASKGLAGGQRGFF. The CDR3 region has the DNA TGTGCCAGCAAGGGACTAGCGGGAGGGCAACGTGGGTTCTTC.

The chain is built from TRBV2 and TRBJ2-3; 12 positions agree with TRBD2. This CDR3 is 15 amino acids long. Trimming at V came to 10 bases and at J to 4 bases, leaving 9 bases not matched to a gene. Germline loops: CDR1 SNHLY, CDR2 FYNNEI. CDR3 sequence reads: CATSKASGRADTQYF. The CDR3 DNA follows: TGTGCCACCTCCAAGGCTAGCGGGAGGGCAGATACGCAGTATTTT.

This clone was counted once. V is TRBV5-8 and J is TRBJ2-2; maybe TRBD1 (6 bases). With 4 bases removed from V and 6 bases from J, the gap between germline ends came to 19 bases. This CDR3 is built from 16 residues. The V gene's germline CDR1 is SGHTS and CDR2 YDEGEE. In DNA form, the CDR3 reads TGTGCCAGCAGCCCGGGTGGGGGCGCAACCTCCGGGGAGCTGTTTTTT. Translated, it gives CASSPGGGATSGELFF.

The chain uses TRBV7-2 and TRBJ2-5, with D possibly being TRBD2 (5 bases). CDR3 length: 14 residues. Per the germline V gene, CDR1 is SGHTA and CDR2 is FQGNSA. Trimming cost V 0 bases and J 4 bases, with 9 bases left between them. The CDR3 spells CASSLAGVRETQYF. CDR3 nucleotides: TGTGCCAGCAGCTTAGCGGGAGTCAGAGAGACCCAGTACTTC.

The chain couples TRBV19 to TRBJ2-1; tentatively, D is TRBD2 (5 bases). Trimming removed 3 bases from V and 3 bases from J, with 24 bases in between. Germline CDR1 and CDR2: LNHDA and SQIVND (reference sequence). This CDR3 is 19 amino acids long. CDR3 bases: TGTGCCAGTAGTATCGGGCATGACTACCTAACCCTAAACTACAATGAGCAGTTCTTC. Residues: CASSIGHDYLTLNYNEQFF. Combining the CDR3 with reference TRBV19 and TRBJ2-1 gives the whole variable domain DGGITQSPKYLFRKEGQNVTLSCEQNLNHDAMYWYRQDPGQGLRLIYYSQIVNDFQKGDIAEGYSVSREKKESFPLTVTSAQKNPTAFYLCASSIGHDYLTLNYNEQFFGPGTRLTVL.

The chain uses TRBV5-1 and TRBJ2-3; D might be TRBD2 (5 bases). The CDR3 sequence is 13 residues long. V was shortened by 10 bases and J by 4 bases, with 16 bases between the two germline ends. From germline, CDR1 is SGHRS and CDR2 YFSETQ. Here the CDR3 reads CACRDRQSDTQYF. CDR3 DNA sequence: TGCGCCTGCCGGGATCGTCAGTCAGATACGCAGTATTTT.

V usage is TRBV10-3 and J usage is TRBJ2-3, with 8 bases fitting TRBD1. The CDR3 totals 16 residues. Trimming took 5 bases from V and 1 from J; bases not matched to a gene: 8. CDR1 is ENHRY, CDR2 SYGVKD, per germline. The CDR3 DNA reads as TGTGCCATCAGTCAGGGGGCGGGAACTGGCACAGATACGCAGTATTTT. Translated, it gives CAISQGAGTGTDTQYF.

The chain joins TRBV14 to TRBJ2-2; 14 bases agree with TRBD2. Looked up from germline, CDR1 is SGHDN and CDR2 is FVKESK. The CDR3 is made up of 17 amino acids. With V trimmed by 4 bases and J by 4 bases, 5 bases remained unmatched. The CDR3 loop reads CASSPMTSGRGTGELFF. The CDR3 nucleotides are TGTGCCAGCAGCCCCATGACTAGCGGGAGGGGCACCGGGGAGCTGTTTTTT.